Given below is one T cell receptor (beta chain) in context. This clonotype was seen a few times. The antigen it recognizes is unknown. No qualities accompany the bases; no much larger clone lies one base away. These data are taken from a study of blood T cells in healthy people across ages (dated by TCRdb to about 2015). Turning to the overall study: In model experiments, roughly one uniquely barcoded TCR beta cDNA molecule per two T cells was captured by template switching. To track age-related changes in TCR beta repertoire diversity, the study relied on deep sequencing normalized with unique cDNA molecular identifiers. Four age groups were formed from the donors: young (average 16 years), middle-aged (less than 40), aged (approximately 60) and long-lived (about 80). To avoid experimental bias, donors of different ages were distributed randomly across sequencing lanes. The study analyzed two additional independent replicas of 1 million unique cDNA reads from the same blood draw for two donors, one aged 18 to 30 and one aged 80 or older. What the work shows at the level of the full study, not this receptor alone: As age increased, observed TCR beta diversity per million T cells dropped in a roughly linear way, and a significant reduction was already evident by age 40. Since profiling was done on bulk unsorted PBMCs, naive and antigen-experienced compartments could not be conclusively compared. Donor CMV infection status was unknown, potentially confounding age-related changes in expanded clonotypes. Observed TCR beta diversity correlated strongly with the percentage of naive T cells measured by flow cytometry. The long-lived group showed more naive CD4+ T cells, fewer expanded clones and increased TCR diversity than the aged group, suggesting age selection. Estimates of total diversity based on one million sequenced T cells were regarded as lower bounds and as underestimates.

The receptor library was made with 5' RACE. The sequencer was an Illumina HiSeq 2500. A second roughly 6 to 12 cycle PCR used a sample-barcoded 5' primer and a J-beta primer mix. Each TCR beta cDNA molecule received a unique molecular identifier from a template-switch 5' adaptor carrying 12 random nucleotides. Each sample yielded at least 2.5 million CDR3-containing paired-end reads. The Mint cDNA synthesis kit, primed by a TRBC-specific oligonucleotide, was used to synthesize first-strand cDNA from all RNA. Following uracil-DNA glycosylase treatment, all cDNA underwent a first 18-cycle PCR with the universal primers M1SS and BC2_uni_R. Per the original workflow: For normalization, 1 million high-quality reads were randomly selected from each sample, with every read carrying a distinct molecular identifier. Instead of being binned into consensus sequences, reads with shared molecular identifiers were discarded. MiTCR, with a Q25 quality threshold and the strictest error-elimination algorithm, was used for CDR3 identification, clonotype clustering and error correction. A nonparametric unseen species model with Euler transformation was used to estimate lower-bound total TCR beta diversity. In TCRdb, the public reads were trimmed at Q25 with fastp and aligned with MiXCR, with productive beta chains retained. Rows with a matching CDR3 protein are joined into one entry that keeps the most common DNA and genes. V and J calls and clone size were set by TCRdb, not the authors. The table for this sample lists some 900,000 distinct CDR3 sequences; around 30% of them were counted only once. The leading ten clones occupy around a sixth of the sample.

Trimming at the junction amounts to 0 bases on V and 6 bases on J, and the germline ends lie 14 bases apart. Including cysteine and phenylalanine, the CDR3 has 14 amino acids. Just CDR3 DNA is preserved here, 42 bases in frame from base 1. Reading the germline V gene (reference sequence) gives CDR1 GTSNPN and CDR2 SVGIG. The donors were some 39 Caucasian individuals from Russia, aged roughly 6 to 100 years, who were systemically healthy. Each donor gave approximately 10 milliliters of peripheral blood, collected into EDTA-treated Vacutainer tubes. PBMCs were isolated by Ficoll-Paque density-gradient centrifugation, with at least 7 million obtained per sample. Total RNA, at least 6 micrograms per sample, was extracted from PBMCs with Trizol reagent. Naive CD45RAhigh/CD27high T cell percentages were measured by flow cytometry on a PBMC aliquot from every donor.

This TCR was recovered from a woman older than 75 in good health. The specimen sequenced was blood. This sequence uses TRBV30 and TRBJ1-2; tentative D gene TRBD1, with 6 bases matching. The CDR3 reads as follows: CAWSVLGGGNGYTF. The bases read TGTGCCTGGAGTGTACTTGGTGGGGGCAATGGCTACACCTTC. The entire variable domain, with the stretches around the CDR3 drawn from the reference TRBV30 and TRBJ1-2 proteins, is SQTIHQWPATLVQPVGSPLSLECTVEGTSNPNLYWYRQAAGRGLQLLFYSVGIGQISSEVPQNLSASRPQDRQFILSSKKLLLSDSGFYLCAWSVLGGGNGYTFGSGTRLTVV.